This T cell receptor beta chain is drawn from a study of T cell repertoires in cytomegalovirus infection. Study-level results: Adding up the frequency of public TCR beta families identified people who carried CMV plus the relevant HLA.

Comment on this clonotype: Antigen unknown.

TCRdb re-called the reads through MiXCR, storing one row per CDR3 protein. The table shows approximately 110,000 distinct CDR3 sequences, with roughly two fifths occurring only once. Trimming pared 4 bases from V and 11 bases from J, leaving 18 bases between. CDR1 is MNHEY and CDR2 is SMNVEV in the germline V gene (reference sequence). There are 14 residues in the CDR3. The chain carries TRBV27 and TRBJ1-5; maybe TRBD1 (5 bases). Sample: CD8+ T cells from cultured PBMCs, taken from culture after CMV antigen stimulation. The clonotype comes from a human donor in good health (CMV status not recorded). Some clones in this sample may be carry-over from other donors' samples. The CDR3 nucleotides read TGTGCCAGCAGTTCATCCCGGGACGGCCCGGCCCAGCATTTT. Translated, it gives CASSSSRDGPAQHF.